This TCR beta chain originates from a study of cytomegalovirus exposure and HLA in healthy donors. Study-level information: The roughly 120 validation repertoires used the same platform as the roughly 670 first-cohort repertoires (as reported by a later analysis). Study-level results: In vitro work confirmed that three CMV-associated chains recognize CMV antigens.

TCRdb's copy holds only in-frame clones and misses some; the assay was immunoSEQ multiplex PCR. The sample carries some 260,000 clones, about 90% recorded once. In regard to this clone: As yet, its antigen is unknown.

The CDR3 runs to 15 residues. Germline V lookup: CDR1 SGHRS, CDR2 YFSETQ. J lost 4 bases, V lost 0 bases, and 4 bases had no gene match. Sequenced input: PBMCs. This chain connects TRBV5-1 to TRBJ2-7, with 10 bases identical to TRBD2. The clonotype was recovered from a man between 18 and 35 years old in good health and CMV-seropositive. The CDR3 DNA reads as TGCGCCAGCAGCTTGGGTGCTAGCGGGAGTTACGAGCAGTACTTC. Its protein product is CASSLGASGSYEQYF. The entire variable domain, with the rest obtained from reference TRBV5-1 and TRBJ2-7, is as follows: KAGVTQTPRYLIKTRGQQVTLSCSPISGHRSVSWYQQTPGQGLQFLFEYFSETQRNKGNFPGRFSGRQFSNSRSEMNVSTLELGDSALYLCASSLGASGSYEQYFGPGTRLTVT.